The T cell receptor (beta chain) under discussion was sequenced for a study of cytomegalovirus exposure and HLA in healthy donors. As for the study in general: Unique TCR beta sequences numbering approximately 100 million came from 150 million to 200 million T cells in an earlier analysis. Assignment to the Caucasian-associated ancestry cluster applied to 81% of the approximately 400 genotyped donors.

Everyone who donated was a healthy bone marrow donor. V was shortened by 6 bases and J by 4 bases, with 28 bases between the two germline ends. From germline, CDR1 is MNHEY and CDR2 SMNVEV (reference sequence). This CDR3 is 18 amino acids long. A multiplex PCR was run with 60 Vbeta primers and 13 Jbeta primers. TCRdb keeps only in-frame clones here, not all; method: immunoSEQ multiplex PCR. The sample contains more than 140,000 clones, roughly 74% of which appear only once. Sequenced sample: PBMCs. This chain uses TRBV27 with TRBJ2-7; D possibly corresponds to TRBD2 (6 bases). This receptor was identified in a man aged 35 to 55 in good health and CMV-seronegative. The CDR3 bases are TGTGCCAGCAGACCTTTCCCGGAGGGGACGGCGTTTTGGTACGAGCAGTACTTC. This sequence encodes CASRPFPEGTAFWYEQYF.